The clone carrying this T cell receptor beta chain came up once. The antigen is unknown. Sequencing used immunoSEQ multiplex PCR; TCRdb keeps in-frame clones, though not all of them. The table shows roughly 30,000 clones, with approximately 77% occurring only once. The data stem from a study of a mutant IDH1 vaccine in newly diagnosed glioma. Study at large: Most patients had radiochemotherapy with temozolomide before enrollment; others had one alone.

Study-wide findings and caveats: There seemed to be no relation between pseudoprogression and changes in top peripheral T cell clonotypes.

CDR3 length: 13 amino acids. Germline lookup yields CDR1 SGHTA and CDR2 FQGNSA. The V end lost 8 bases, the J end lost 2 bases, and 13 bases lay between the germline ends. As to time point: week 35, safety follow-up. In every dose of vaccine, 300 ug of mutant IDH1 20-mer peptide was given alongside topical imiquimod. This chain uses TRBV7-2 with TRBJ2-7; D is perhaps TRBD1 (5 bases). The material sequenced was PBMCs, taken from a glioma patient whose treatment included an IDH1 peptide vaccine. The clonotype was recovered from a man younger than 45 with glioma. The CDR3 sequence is CASGTGRAYEQYF. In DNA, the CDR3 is TGTGCCAGCGGAACAGGCCGAGCCTACGAGCAGTACTTC.